This T cell receptor beta chain is from a study of T cell changes during pregnancy in multiple sclerosis. The CDR3 contains 13 residues. CDR1 LNHNV and CDR2 YYDKDF come from the germline V gene (reference sequence). Trimming took off 0 bases at V and 3 bases at J, with 4 bases between the two ends. This table comes from immunoSEQ multiplex PCR, and its TCRdb copy is limited to in-frame clones, with some not included. The profile shows tens of thousands of clones, 90% to 95% of them singletons. This receptor was taken from a female donor in good health, enrolled as a control in a pregnancy study. The chain employs TRBV15 and TRBJ2-3, with D unresolved. The specimen comprised peripheral blood, sampled after pregnancy. The CDR3 DNA reads as TGTGCCACCAGCAGAGACCGGACAGATACGCAGTATTTT. This sequence encodes CATSRDRTDTQYF.